The 13 T cell receptor beta chains listed next were all sequenced from one sample in a study of shared clonotypes between healthy human individuals. Naive CD8 populations comprised CD45RO-negative cells positively selected for CCR7, excluding terminally differentiated effector memory CD45RA+ cells. Repertoires were generated with immunoSEQ multiplex PCR, while TCRdb's copy carries only in-frame clones and drops some. The profile shows millions of clones, around 93% of them singletons. The sample was naive CD8+ T cells from PBMCs. These receptors were obtained from a young man in good health. Some clones in this sample may be carry-over from other donors' samples.

The J gene is TRBJ1-4, the V gene TRBV15; D is unclear. The CDR3 is 15 amino acids. The V end lost 4 bases, the J end lost 3 bases, and 12 bases lay between the germline ends. Germline values: CDR1 LNHNV, CDR2 YYDKDF (reference sequence). The CDR3 DNA reads as TGTGCCACCAGCACTCCCTGGGCCTCTAATGAAAAACTGTTTTTT. This translates into CATSTPWASNEKLFF.

This clone was seen just once. This sequence joins TRBV7-8 and TRBJ2-1; no clear D. The CDR3 sequence is 12 residues long. The germline V and J ends were trimmed by 3 bases and 6 bases, with 6 bases remaining between them. Germline V CDR1 and CDR2: SGHVS, FQNEAQ. CDR3 protein: CASSFTVNEQFF. CDR3 coding DNA: TGTGCCAGCAGCTTTACGGTCAATGAGCAGTTCTTC.

As regards this clone: The sample contains more than one DNA sequence encoding this CDR3. CDR3 nucleotides: TGTGCCAGCAGTTTGGGACAGAACACCGGGGAGCTGTTTTTT. The encoded protein is CASSLGQNTGELFF. This rearrangement joins TRBV27 to TRBJ2-2, with a possible D match to TRBD1 (6 bases). The V gene lost 3 bases and the J gene lost 1 base, with 6 bases spanning the gap. This CDR3 contains 14 residues. In germline, CDR1 is MNHEY, CDR2 SMNVEV (reference sequence).

This chain connects TRBV9 to TRBJ1-2; D may be TRBD1 (6 bases). CDR1 is SGDLS and CDR2 is YYNGEE in the germline V gene. This CDR3 comprises 15 residues. With 0 bases removed from V and 1 base from J, the gap between germline ends came to 10 bases. CDR3 nucleotides: TGTGCCAGCAGCGTAGACAGGGATGGTAACTATGGCTACACCTTC. Translation gives CASSVDRDGNYGYTF.

This clone has more than one count but fewer than ten. This chain connects TRBV30 to TRBJ2-7; 7 bases are a match to TRBD1. This CDR3 has 13 residues. V shed 6 bases and J 0 bases; nucleotides not matched to a gene: 5. Germline CDR1 GTSNPN, CDR2 SVGIG (reference sequence). The CDR3 loop reads CACTDRASYEQYF. CDR3 DNA: TGTGCCTGCACCGACAGGGCCTCCTACGAGCAGTACTTC.

This chain connects TRBV28 to TRBJ2-1, with 9 bases identical to TRBD2. V shed 6 bases and J 4 bases; nucleotides not matched to a gene: 7. Germline V gives CDR1 MDHEN, CDR2 SYDVKM. This CDR3 region has 15 residues. The CDR3, as DNA: TGTGCCAGCAGGGGGTGGCGGGAGGGGTACAATGAGCAGTTCTTC. It specifies CASRGWREGYNEQFF.

The chain recombines TRBV9 with TRBJ2-7; 8 bases map to TRBD1. The CDR3 has 16 amino acids. The V gene's germline CDR1 is SGDLS and CDR2 YYNGEE. The J segment lost 6 bases and the V segment lost 3 bases, leaving 14 bases of the junction unmatched. DNA for the CDR3: TGTGCCAGCAGCGCAAACCCAGGGGGCTTACCGGGCGAGCAGTACTTC. This codes for CASSANPGGLPGEQYF. Based on the CDR3 plus reference TRBV9 and TRBJ2-7, the full variable domain is DSGVTQTPKHLITATGQRVTLRCSPRSGDLSVYWYQQSLDQGLQFLIQYYNGEERAKGNILERFSAQQFPDLHSELNLSSLELGDSALYFCASSANPGGLPGEQYFGPGTRLTVT.

As for this clone: The same CDR3 can be traced to other DNA sequences in this sample. The chain is built from TRBV9 and TRBJ1-3; D remains unclear. From germline, CDR1 is SGDLS and CDR2 YYNGEE. CDR3 length: 14 amino acids. V lost 0 bases and J lost 2, with 6 bases in between. The CDR3 protein is CASSVGGPGNTIYF. CDR3 bases: TGTGCCAGCAGCGTAGGAGGTCCTGGAAACACCATATATTTT.

This sequence joins TRBV29-1 and TRBJ2-7, with 7 bases aligning to TRBD2. V dropped 4 bases and J dropped 5; count of bases not matched to a gene: 8. CDR1 and CDR2 (germline): SQVTM, ANQGSEA. There are 13 residues in the CDR3. This chain's CDR3 is CSVGGRALDEQYF. The CDR3 bases are TGCAGCGTTGGTGGGAGGGCCCTGGACGAGCAGTACTTC.

The rearrangement links TRBV27 to TRBJ2-4; D ambiguous. There are 16 residues in the CDR3. V gave up 6 bases and J gave up 0 bases, with 15 bases separating them. CDR1 and CDR2 (germline): MNHEY, SMNVEV (reference sequence). CDR3 sequence reads: CASRKLDLLAKNIQYF. CDR3 coding DNA: TGTGCCAGCAGAAAACTGGACCTACTAGCCAAAAACATTCAGTACTTC.

This rearrangement joins TRBV5-6 to TRBJ1-6, with TRBD1 matching 7 bases. The CDR3 is made up of 13 amino acids. V shed 3 bases, J shed 7 bases, and the junction held 1 base outside the gene matches. Germline CDR1 SGHDT, CDR2 YYEEEE. The chain's CDR3 is CASSWTGNSPLHF. The CDR3 DNA follows: TGTGCCAGCAGCTGGACAGGAAATTCACCCCTCCACTTT.

The gene calls are TRBV19 and TRBJ1-2, with D possibly matching TRBD1 (5 bases). This CDR3 region has 14 residues. V lost 7 bases and J 2 bases, leaving 14 bases between the germline ends. The germline CDR1 and CDR2 sequences are LNHDA and SQIVND (reference sequence). CDR3 coding DNA: TGTGCCAGTACCCGGGGACCAGAAAACTATGGCTACACCTTC. Residues: CASTRGPENYGYTF.

The chain joins TRBV11-2 to TRBJ2-7; a weak D match, TRBD1 (6 bases). CDR3 length: 15 residues. Germline V gene sequence: CDR1 SGHAT, CDR2 FQNNGV. Trimming removed 5 bases at V and 2 bases at J, with 16 bases between. CDR3 in amino acids: CASSLLRDTAYEQYF. The CDR3 DNA sequence: TGTGCCAGCAGCCTCCTCCGGGACACCGCCTACGAGCAGTACTTC.